This T cell receptor (beta chain) was captured in a study of blood T cells in healthy people across ages. A sample-barcoded 5' primer and a J-beta primer mix were used in a second PCR of roughly 7 to 12 cycles. TCRdb re-derived calls from the 5' RACE reads in MiXCR, one entry per CDR3 protein. The sample lists roughly 860,000 distinct CDR3 sequences; about 59% were seen once. Each donor gave roughly 10 milliliters of peripheral blood. Study-level points and caveats: Roughly linear age-related decline in beta diversity appeared, significant by age around 38. Whereas aged donors had fewer naive CD4+ cells, long-lived donors had more of them and higher diversity.

For this clonotype: No antigen is known for it.

The V and J ends lost 0 bases and 5 bases respectively, with 13 bases between them. The CDR3 extends over 15 amino acids. Germline CDR1 LGHDT, CDR2 YNNKEL (reference sequence). The chain couples TRBV3-1 to TRBJ2-5; D might be TRBD2 (6 bases). This receptor was obtained from a man aged 30 to 39 in good health. What was sequenced was blood. The CDR3 DNA is TGTGCCAGCAGCCAAGATTCAGGCGGAGGGGAGACCCAGTACTTC. Translation: CASSQDSGGGETQYF.